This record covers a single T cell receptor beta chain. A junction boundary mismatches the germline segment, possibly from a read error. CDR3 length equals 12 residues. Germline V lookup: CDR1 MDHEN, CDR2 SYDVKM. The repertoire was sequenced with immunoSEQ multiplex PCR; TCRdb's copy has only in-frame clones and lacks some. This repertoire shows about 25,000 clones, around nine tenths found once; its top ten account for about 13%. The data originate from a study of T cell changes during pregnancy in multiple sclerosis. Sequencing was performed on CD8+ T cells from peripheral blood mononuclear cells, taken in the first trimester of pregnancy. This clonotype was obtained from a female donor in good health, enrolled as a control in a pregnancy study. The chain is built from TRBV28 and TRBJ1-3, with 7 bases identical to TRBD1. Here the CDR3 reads CASSWNRQGPDF. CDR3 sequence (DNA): TGTGCCAGCAGTTGGAACCGACAGGGTCCGGATTTT.